These T cell receptor beta chains were read from a single sample in a study of CD8+ T cells in alopecia areata. Generated by immunoSEQ multiplex PCR, the TCRdb table keeps only in-frame clones and is missing some. The sample gives around 150,000 clones, 55% of which show up once; about 4.4% is in the top ten. The sequenced sample consisted of CD4+ T cells sorted from blood. These receptors were obtained from a human donor in good health. Each CDR3 is given with its conserved first and last residue. Fields, in order: clone size, J gene, V gene, D gene, CDR3 protein, CDR3 DNA. D genes are given only for firm matches. Where a row states a size, it is once, few, many or the class of an expanded clone; other rows omit it.

few | TRBJ2-3 | TRBV30 | NA | CAWNPDRHTDTQYF | TGTGCCTGGAACCCCGACAGACACACAGATACGCAGTATTTT
NA | TRBJ1-1 | TRBV6-1 | TRBD1 | CASSSRTGNTEAFF | TGTGCCAGCAGTTCCCGGACAGGGAACACTGAAGCTTTCTTT
NA | TRBJ2-7 | TRBV18 | NA | CASSPVRTLSYEQYF | TGTGCCAGCTCACCGGTGCGGACCCTCTCCTACGAGCAGTACTTC
few | TRBJ2-6 | TRBV29-1 | NA | CSVDRAGANVLTF | TGCAGCGTTGACAGGGCTGGGGCCAACGTCCTGACTTTC
few | TRBJ2-1 | TRBV28 | TRBD2 | CASRSLAGMSSYNEQFF | TGTGCCAGCAGGTCACTAGCGGGTATGAGCTCCTACAATGAGCAGTTCTTC
NA | TRBJ2-6 | TRBV4-1 | NA | CASSQKGPSGANVLTF | TGCGCCAGCAGCCAGAAAGGGCCCTCTGGGGCCAACGTCCTGACTTTC
NA | TRBJ1-5 | TRBV15 | NA | CATGGGDQPQHF | TGTGCCACAGGGGGGGGAGATCAGCCCCAGCATTTT
NA | TRBJ1-1 | TRBV6-1 | NA | CASSEAPPSRGGNTEAFF | TGTGCCAGCAGTGAAGCGCCACCGTCCCGGGGCGGTAACACTGAAGCTTTCTTT
NA | TRBJ2-3 | TRBV5-4 | NA | CASSNPLSTDTQYF | TGTGCCAGCAGCAACCCCCTCAGCACAGATACGCAGTATTTT
NA | TRBJ2-3 | TRBV30 | TRBD2 | CAWSVPASGRAGTDTQYF | TGTGCCTGGAGTGTACCCGCTAGCGGGAGGGCGGGCACAGATACGCAGTATTTT
few | TRBJ1-1 | TRBV6-5 | NA | CASQRQINTEAFF | TGTGCCAGCCAAAGACAAATTAACACTGAAGCTTTCTTT
once | TRBJ2-1 | TRBV7-3 | TRBD2 | CASSTTGTSGNNEQFF | TGTGCCAGCAGCACCACCGGGACTAGCGGTAACAATGAGCAGTTCTTC
NA | TRBJ1-5 | TRBV7-9 | NA | CASSLGANQPQHF | TGTGCCAGCAGCTTAGGTGCCAATCAGCCCCAGCATTTT
few | TRBJ2-4 | TRBV2 | TRBD1 | CASRTGGVTKNIQYF | TGTGCCAGCAGGACAGGGGGCGTGACCAAAAACATTCAGTACTTC
few | TRBJ2-2 | TRBV14 | NA | CASSQGTTGELFF | TGTGCCAGCAGCCAAGGCACCACCGGGGAGCTGTTTTTT
once | TRBJ2-2 | TRBV15 | NA | CATTTGSWTGELFF | TGTGCCACCACCACAGGGTCCTGGACCGGGGAGCTGTTTTTT
NA | TRBJ2-6 | TRBV5-4 | NA | CASSPDSGANVLTF | TGTGCCAGCAGCCCGGACTCTGGGGCCAACGTCCTGACTTTC